The 15 T cell receptor beta chains listed next were all sequenced from one sample in a study of identical twins (dated by TCRdb to about 2016). The protocol used for the library was 5' RACE. This sample was sequenced with an Illumina HiSeq 2000. Using fastp at Q25 and MiXCR, TCRdb reprocessed the public reads and kept productive beta chains. Every entry covers one CDR3 protein and lists the most common genes and DNA from its rows. The sample data list 400,000 to 650,000 distinct CDR3 sequences, and less than 25% of these were observed just once. About 0.91% of the sample comes from the top ten. The same data also contributed to another study, on T cells expressing NK-cell markers.

Specimen: CD4+ T cells sorted from blood. The source is a woman under 30 in good health.

A few counts support this clonotype. The rearrangement uses TRBV10-3 and TRBJ2-3; D is uncertain. CDR1 ENHRY and CDR2 SYGVKD come from the germline V gene. The CDR3 consists of 12 residues. The V end was cut by 4 bases, the J end by 4 bases, with 6 bases between. The CDR3 DNA reads TGTGCCATCAGTGCTCAGCCAGATACGCAGTATTTT. Translated, it gives CAISAQPDTQYF.

This clonotype showed up just a few times. The chain links TRBV7-2 to TRBJ2-7; maybe TRBD2 (6 bases). The CDR3 consists of 14 residues. Germline loops: CDR1 SGHTA, CDR2 FQGNSA. The V end was cut by 4 bases, the J end by 1 base, with 11 bases between. The DNA for the CDR3 is TGTGCCAGCAGCTCCTATAGCGGTTCCTACGAGCAGTACTTC. Translating it yields CASSSYSGSYEQYF. Looking up the rest from reference TRBV7-2 and TRBJ2-7 gives the full variable domain: GAGVSQSPSNKVTEKGKDVELRCDPISGHTALYWYRQSLGQGLEFLIYFQGNSAPDKSGLPSDRFSAERTGGSVSTLTIQRTQQEDSAVYLCASSSYSGSYEQYFGPGTRLTVT.

This clonotype has only a few counts. V gene TRBV5-1 combines with J gene TRBJ2-7, with TRBD1 identical over 9 bases. The germline gives CDR1 SGHRS, CDR2 YFSETQ. The V gene end was trimmed by 4 bases and the J gene end by 3 bases; junction bases not matched to a gene: 5. The CDR3 has 14 amino acids. The CDR3, as DNA: TGCGCCAGCAGCCAAAAGGGACAGGGCTACGAGCAGTACTTC. It translates to CASSQKGQGYEQYF.

This clonotype was observed a handful of times. The chain combines TRBV20-1 with TRBJ1-1; D remains ambiguous. Germline values: CDR1 DFQATT, CDR2 SNEGSKA (reference sequence). The CDR3 is 12 residues long. V lost 3 bases, J lost 13 bases, and 18 bases lay in between. The CDR3 here is CSASSSTPGGFF. The CDR3 DNA reads as TGCAGTGCTAGTTCCTCTACACCGGGAGGTTTCTTT.

About this clonotype itself: Just one base apart from a much larger clone, this may be a read error. This chain connects TRBV20-1 to TRBJ2-3; D not resolved. Germline V gene sequence: CDR1 DFQATT, CDR2 SNEGSKA (reference sequence). The CDR3 totals 8 residues. The chain's CDR3 is CSPDTQYF. CDR3 sequence (DNA): TGCAGCCCAGATACGCAGTATTTT.

This clonotype was counted only a few times. The chain recombines TRBV11-2 with TRBJ2-1, with 15 bases aligning to TRBD2. The CDR3 runs to 17 residues. CDR1 and CDR2 (germline): SGHAT, FQNNGV. V shed 3 bases and J 7 bases; nucleotides not matched to a gene: 7. CDR3 bases: TGTGCCAGCAGCTTTACCCTCGGACTAGCGGGGGGGAATGAGCAGTTCTTC. It yields the protein CASSFTLGLAGGNEQFF.

This rearrangement joins TRBV20-1 to TRBJ2-1; D may be TRBD2 (6 bases). The germline V gene encodes CDR1 DFQATT and CDR2 SNEGSKA (reference sequence). V was pared by 5 bases and J by 9 bases, with 14 bases between. The CDR3 covers 12 residues. As DNA, the CDR3 is TGCAGTGCTGGGCGGAGGGCCGGTGAGCAGTTCTTC. Translated: CSAGRRAGEQFF.

This chain joins TRBV5-1 and TRBJ2-2; 8 positions agree with TRBD2. Germline V CDR1 and CDR2: SGHRS, YFSETQ. V lost 5 bases to trimming and J lost 4 bases; unmatched junction nucleotides: 4. CDR3 size: 14 residues. DNA of the CDR3: TGCGCCAGCAGAGGGACTAGAGGCACCGGGGAGCTGTTTTTT. Its protein is CASRGTRGTGELFF.

V gene TRBV25-1 combines with J gene TRBJ2-7; D possibly corresponds to TRBD2 (5 bases). The V gene's germline CDR1 is MGHDK and CDR2 SYGVNS. CDR3 length: 13 residues. V was trimmed by 3 bases and J by 7 bases, leaving 13 bases between them. Here the CDR3 reads CASSDDSPGEQYF. DNA for the CDR3: TGTGCCAGCAGTGACGACTCTCCGGGGGAGCAGTACTTC.

The CDR3 protein is CSSTGLAGSTDTQYF. DNA for the CDR3: TGCAGCTCGACGGGGCTAGCGGGAAGCACAGATACGCAGTATTTT. The chain carries TRBV29-1 and TRBJ2-3; 9 nucleotides match TRBD2. The trim removed 8 bases at V and 0 bases at J, leaving 9 bases unmatched. CDR3 length: 15 residues. Germline lookup yields CDR1 SQVTM and CDR2 ANQGSEA.

This clonotype has only a few counts. V usage is TRBV5-1 and J usage is TRBJ2-3; tentatively, D is TRBD2 (6 bases). The V gene's germline CDR1 is SGHRS and CDR2 YFSETQ. The length of the CDR3 is 14 residues. Between the trimmed V and J ends, which lost 0 bases and 6 bases, there was a span of 11 bases. The CDR3 here is CASSLEGRMDTQYF. In DNA, the CDR3 is TGCGCCAGCAGCTTGGAGGGGAGGATGGATACGCAGTATTTT. The complete variable domain, with remaining parts taken from reference TRBV5-1 and TRBJ2-3, reads KAGVTQTPRYLIKTRGQQVTLSCSPISGHRSVSWYQQTPGQGLQFLFEYFSETQRNKGNFPGRFSGRQFSNSRSEMNVSTLELGDSALYLCASSLEGRMDTQYFGPGTRLTVL.

A few counts support this clonotype. V is TRBV12-3 or TRBV12-4 and J is TRBJ2-7, with 7 bases that match TRBD2. This CDR3 contains 14 residues. V trimming: 6 bases; J trimming: 0 bases; junction bases outside the gene matches: 5. The CDR3 sequence: CASSLAVLSYEQYF. The CDR3 DNA is TGTGCCAGCAGCCTAGCGGTTCTCTCCTACGAGCAGTACTTC.

This clonotype was detected many times. The V call is TRBV29-1, the J call TRBJ2-1, with TRBD1 as a possible D gene (7 bases). Germline loops: CDR1 SQVTM, CDR2 ANQGSEA. V shed 6 bases and J shed 0 bases, with 18 bases lying between them. This CDR3 spans 16 amino acids. This chain's CDR3 is CSVEGGGDSSYNEQFF. CDR3 coding DNA: TGCAGCGTCGAGGGGGGCGGGGACAGCTCCTACAATGAGCAGTTCTTC.

With regard to this clonotype: The junction departs from the called germline gene at one end, perhaps through a read error. The chain has TRBV25-1 and TRBJ2-5; TRBD1 or TRBD2 may be the D gene (5 bases each). This CDR3 is built from 11 residues. Per germline, CDR1 MGHDK and CDR2 SYGVNS. The CDR3 spells CASQGWETQHF. DNA for the CDR3: TGTGCCAGTCAGGGTTGGGAGACCCAGCACTTC.

The chain joins TRBV20-1 to TRBJ2-7; TRBD2 matches at 13 bases. The CDR3 has 15 amino acids. The junction had 7 bases not matched to a gene; V was cut back by 5 bases and J by 3 bases. CDR1 is DFQATT and CDR2 is SNEGSKA in the germline V gene (reference sequence). DNA for the CDR3: TGCAGTGCTGTAAGACTAGCGGGAGGAAGCTACGAGCAGTACTTC. Protein product: CSAVRLAGGSYEQYF.